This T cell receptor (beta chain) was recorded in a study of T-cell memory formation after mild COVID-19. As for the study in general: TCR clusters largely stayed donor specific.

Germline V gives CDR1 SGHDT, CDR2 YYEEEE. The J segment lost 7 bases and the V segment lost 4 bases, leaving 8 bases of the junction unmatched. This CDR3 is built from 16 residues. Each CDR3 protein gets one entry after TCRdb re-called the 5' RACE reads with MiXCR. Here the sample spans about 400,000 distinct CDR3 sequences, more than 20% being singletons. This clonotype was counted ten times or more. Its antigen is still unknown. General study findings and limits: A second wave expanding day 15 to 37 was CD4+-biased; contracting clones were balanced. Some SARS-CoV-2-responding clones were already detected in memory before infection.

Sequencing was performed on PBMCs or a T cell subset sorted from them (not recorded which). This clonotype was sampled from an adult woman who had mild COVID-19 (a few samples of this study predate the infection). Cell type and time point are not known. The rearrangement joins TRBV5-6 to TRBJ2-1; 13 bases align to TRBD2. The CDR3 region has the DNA TGTGCCAGCAGCCGCGGACTAGCGGGAGTATCTAATGAGCAGTTCTTC. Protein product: CASSRGLAGVSNEQFF.